This T cell receptor beta chain was sequenced for a study of response to subunit inactivated influenza vaccine. To note about this clonotype: Antigen: not known. A read error may produce the germline difference seen at one junction end.

TCRdb fed the RT-PCR reads into MiXCR, producing one record per CDR3 protein. The top ten hold 9.5% to 13% of the sample, which has over 750,000 distinct CDR3 sequences, roughly 20% seen once. Study findings and constraints: Few additional T cells are recruited per seasonal influenza vaccination, authors suggested.

Germline assignment: CDR1 MDHEN and CDR2 SYDVKM. There are 18 residues in the CDR3. The TCR comes from a man over 45 who received an inactivated influenza vaccine. The specimen was PBMCs from blood, collected around 5 days after vaccination. The gene calls are TRBV28 and TRBJ2-1; 7 nucleotides line up with TRBD1. DNA of the CDR3: TGTGCCATCAGTTTAGTGACAGGGAGCTGGAGCTCCTACAATGAGCAGTTCTTC. Encoded protein: CAISLVTGSWSSYNEQFF.